This T cell receptor beta chain was profiled in a study of brain T cells in children with intractable seizures. Study results and caveats: HCMV serostatus was not known, and viral specificity came from CDR3 similarity only.

Sequencing was limited to surgery cases with top T cell transcript signatures in brain tissue. Patients received at least one anti-epileptic drug before surgery. This CDR3 comprises 17 residues. The germline V gene has CDR1 SGHVS and CDR2 FNYEAQ. J gave up 2 bases and V 6 bases, and 13 bases lay outside the gene matches. With respect to this clone: Its specificity is unknown.

The table came from immunoSEQ multiplex PCR; TCRdb's copy has only in-frame clones and leaves some out. The table has tens of thousands of clones, approximately 92% seen once. Material: peripheral blood, obtained at surgery. The V gene is TRBV7-6, the J gene TRBJ2-1, with TRBD1 identical over 7 bases. The receptor's source is a girl under 10 years old with tuberous sclerosis and intractable seizures. This chain's CDR3 is CASSAPNRGRTYNEQFF. CDR3 DNA sequence: TGTGCCAGCAGTGCGCCCAACAGGGGTCGAACCTACAATGAGCAGTTCTTC.